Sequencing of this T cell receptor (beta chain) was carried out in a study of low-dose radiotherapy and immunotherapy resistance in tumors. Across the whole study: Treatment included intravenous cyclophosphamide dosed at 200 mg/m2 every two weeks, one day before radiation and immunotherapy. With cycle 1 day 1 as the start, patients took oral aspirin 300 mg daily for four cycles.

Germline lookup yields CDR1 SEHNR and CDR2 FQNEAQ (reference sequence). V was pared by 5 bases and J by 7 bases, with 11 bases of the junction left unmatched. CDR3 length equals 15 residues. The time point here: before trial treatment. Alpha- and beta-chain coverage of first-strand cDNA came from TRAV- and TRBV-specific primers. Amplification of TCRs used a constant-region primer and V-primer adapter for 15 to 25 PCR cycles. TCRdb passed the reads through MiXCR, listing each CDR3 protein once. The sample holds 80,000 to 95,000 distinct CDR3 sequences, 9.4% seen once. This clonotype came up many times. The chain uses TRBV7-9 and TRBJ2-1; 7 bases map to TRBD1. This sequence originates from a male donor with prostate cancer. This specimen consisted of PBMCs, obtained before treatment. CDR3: CASSHRDSPWNEQFF. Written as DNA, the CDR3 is TGTGCCAGCAGCCACCGGGACAGTCCTTGGAATGAGCAGTTCTTC.